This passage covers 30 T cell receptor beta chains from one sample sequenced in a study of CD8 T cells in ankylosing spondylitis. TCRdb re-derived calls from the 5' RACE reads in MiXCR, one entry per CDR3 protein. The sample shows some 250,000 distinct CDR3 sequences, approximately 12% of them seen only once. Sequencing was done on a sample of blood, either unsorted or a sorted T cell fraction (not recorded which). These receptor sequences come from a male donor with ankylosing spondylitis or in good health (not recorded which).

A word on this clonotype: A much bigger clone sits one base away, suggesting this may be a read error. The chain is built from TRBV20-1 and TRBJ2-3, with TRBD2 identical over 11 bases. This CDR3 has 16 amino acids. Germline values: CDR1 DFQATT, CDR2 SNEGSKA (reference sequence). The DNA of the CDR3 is TGCTGCGCCCCCTATAGCGGGGGGGGGTACACAGATACGCAGTATTTT. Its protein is CCAPYSGGGYTDTQYF.

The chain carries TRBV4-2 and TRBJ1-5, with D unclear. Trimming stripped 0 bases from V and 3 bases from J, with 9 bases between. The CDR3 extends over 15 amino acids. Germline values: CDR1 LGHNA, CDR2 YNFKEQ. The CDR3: CASSQDGTDNQPQHF. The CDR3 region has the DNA TGTGCCAGCAGCCAAGATGGAACAGACAATCAGCCCCAGCATTTT.

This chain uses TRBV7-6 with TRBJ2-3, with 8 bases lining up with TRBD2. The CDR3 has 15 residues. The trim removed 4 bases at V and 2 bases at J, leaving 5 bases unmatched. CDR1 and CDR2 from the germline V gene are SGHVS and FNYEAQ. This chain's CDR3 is CASSSSGLITDTQYF. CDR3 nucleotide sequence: TGTGCCAGCAGCTCTAGCGGGCTGATCACAGATACGCAGTATTTT.

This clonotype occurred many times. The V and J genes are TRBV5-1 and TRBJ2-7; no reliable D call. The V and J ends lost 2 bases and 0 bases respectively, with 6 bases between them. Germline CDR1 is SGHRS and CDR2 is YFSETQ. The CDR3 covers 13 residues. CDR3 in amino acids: CASSLRPSYEQYF. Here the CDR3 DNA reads TGCGCCAGCAGCTTACGCCCCTCCTACGAGCAGTACTTC.

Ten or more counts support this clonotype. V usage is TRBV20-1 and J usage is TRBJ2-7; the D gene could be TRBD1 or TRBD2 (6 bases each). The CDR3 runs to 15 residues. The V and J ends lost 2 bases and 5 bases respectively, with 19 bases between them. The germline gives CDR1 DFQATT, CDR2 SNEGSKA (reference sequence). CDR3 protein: CSARSGETGTHEQYF. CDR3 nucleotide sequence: TGCAGTGCTAGATCGGGGGAGACAGGTACCCACGAGCAGTACTTC.

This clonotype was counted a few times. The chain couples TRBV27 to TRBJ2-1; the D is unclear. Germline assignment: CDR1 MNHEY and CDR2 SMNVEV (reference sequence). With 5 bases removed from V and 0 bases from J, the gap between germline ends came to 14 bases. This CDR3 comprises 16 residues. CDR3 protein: CASSPSASRSYNEQFF. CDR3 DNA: TGTGCCAGCAGTCCATCTGCGAGTCGCTCCTACAATGAGCAGTTCTTC.

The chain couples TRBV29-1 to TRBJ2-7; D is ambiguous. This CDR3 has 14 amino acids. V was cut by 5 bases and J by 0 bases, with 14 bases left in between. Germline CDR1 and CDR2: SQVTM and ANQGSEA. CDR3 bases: TGCAGCGTTTTATCCCTTGTGAACTCCTACGAGCAGTACTTC. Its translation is CSVLSLVNSYEQYF.

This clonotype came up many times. The CDR3 sequence is CASSFDSAQNNYGYTF. Written as DNA, the CDR3 is TGTGCCAGCAGTTTCGATAGCGCACAGAATAACTATGGCTACACCTTC. J is TRBJ1-2 and V is TRBV12-3 or TRBV12-4; D unresolved. Deletions cut 3 bases from V and 1 base from J, with 15 bases between. CDR3 size: 16 residues.

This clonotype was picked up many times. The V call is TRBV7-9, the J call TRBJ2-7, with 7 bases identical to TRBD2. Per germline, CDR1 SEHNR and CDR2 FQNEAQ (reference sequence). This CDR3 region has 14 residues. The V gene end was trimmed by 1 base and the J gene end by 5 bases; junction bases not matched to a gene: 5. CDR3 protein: CASSLVVAGNEQYF. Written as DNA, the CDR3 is TGTGCCAGCAGCTTAGTCGTAGCGGGTAACGAGCAGTACTTC.

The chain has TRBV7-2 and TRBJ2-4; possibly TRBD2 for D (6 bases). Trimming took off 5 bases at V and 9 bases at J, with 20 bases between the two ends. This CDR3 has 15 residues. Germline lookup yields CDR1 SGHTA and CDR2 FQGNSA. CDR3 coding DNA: TGTGCCAGCAGCCTTACGGGAGCCAGCATAGGCATTCAGTACTTC. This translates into CASSLTGASIGIQYF.

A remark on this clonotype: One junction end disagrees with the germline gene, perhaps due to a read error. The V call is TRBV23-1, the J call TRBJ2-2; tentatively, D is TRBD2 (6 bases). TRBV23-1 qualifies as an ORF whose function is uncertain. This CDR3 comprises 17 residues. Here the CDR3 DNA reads TGTGCCAGCAGCTTACTGCGGGGCCCCAGTTCTACCGGGGAGCTGTTTTTT. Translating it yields CASSLLRGPSSTGELFF.

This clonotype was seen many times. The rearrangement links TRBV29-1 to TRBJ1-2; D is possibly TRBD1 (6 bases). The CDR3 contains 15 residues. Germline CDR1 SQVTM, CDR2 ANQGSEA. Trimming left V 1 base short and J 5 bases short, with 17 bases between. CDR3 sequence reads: CSVEGWGPVYYGYTF. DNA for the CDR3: TGCAGCGTTGAAGGGTGGGGGCCCGTGTATTATGGCTACACCTTC.

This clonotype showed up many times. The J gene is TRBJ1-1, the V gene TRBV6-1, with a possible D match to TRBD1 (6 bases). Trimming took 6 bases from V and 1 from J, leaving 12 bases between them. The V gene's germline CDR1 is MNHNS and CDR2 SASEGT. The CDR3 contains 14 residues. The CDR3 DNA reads TGTGCCAGCAGCCTGAGCAGGGGGAACACTGAAGCTTTCTTT. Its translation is CASSLSRGNTEAFF.

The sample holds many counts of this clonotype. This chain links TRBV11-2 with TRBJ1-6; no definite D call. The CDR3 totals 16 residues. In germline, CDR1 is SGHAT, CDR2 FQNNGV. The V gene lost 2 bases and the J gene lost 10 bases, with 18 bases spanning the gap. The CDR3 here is CASSLLFLGRRSPLHF. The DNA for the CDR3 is TGTGCCAGCAGCTTACTATTTTTGGGCAGGAGATCACCCCTCCACTTT.

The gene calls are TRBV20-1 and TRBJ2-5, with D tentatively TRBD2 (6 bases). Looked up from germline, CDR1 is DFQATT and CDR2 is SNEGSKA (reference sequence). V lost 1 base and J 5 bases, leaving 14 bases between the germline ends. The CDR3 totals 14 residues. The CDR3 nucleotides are TGCAGTGCTAGAGGTGTAGTGGGGAGGGAGACCCAGTACTTC. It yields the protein CSARGVVGRETQYF.

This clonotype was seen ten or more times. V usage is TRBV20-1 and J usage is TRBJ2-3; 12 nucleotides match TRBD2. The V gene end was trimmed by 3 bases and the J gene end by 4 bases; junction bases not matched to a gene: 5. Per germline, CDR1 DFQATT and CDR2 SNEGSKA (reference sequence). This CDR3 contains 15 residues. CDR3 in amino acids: CSASLAGGYADTQYF. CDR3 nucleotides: TGCAGTGCTAGCCTAGCGGGAGGGTATGCAGATACGCAGTATTTT.

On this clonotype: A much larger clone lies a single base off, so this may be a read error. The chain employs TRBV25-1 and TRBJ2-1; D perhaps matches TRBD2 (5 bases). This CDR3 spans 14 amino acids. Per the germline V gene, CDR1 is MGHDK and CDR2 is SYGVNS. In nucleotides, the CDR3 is TGTGCCAGCAGTGGAAGGGAGACCTACGATGAGCAGTTCTTC. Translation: CASSGRETYDEQFF.

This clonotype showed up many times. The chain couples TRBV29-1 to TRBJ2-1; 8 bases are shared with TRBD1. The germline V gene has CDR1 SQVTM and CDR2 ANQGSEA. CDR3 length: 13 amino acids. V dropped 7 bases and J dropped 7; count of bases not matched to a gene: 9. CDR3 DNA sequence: TGCAGCGGGCGACAGGGGAGCGGGAATGAGCAGTTCTTC. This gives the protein CSGRQGSGNEQFF.

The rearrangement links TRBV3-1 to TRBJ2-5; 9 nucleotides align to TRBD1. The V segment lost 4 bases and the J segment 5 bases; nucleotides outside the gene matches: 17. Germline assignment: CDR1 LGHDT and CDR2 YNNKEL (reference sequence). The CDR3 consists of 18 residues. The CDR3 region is CASSRRTGTGWGHETQYF. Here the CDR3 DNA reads TGTGCCAGCAGCCGTCGTACCGGGACAGGGTGGGGACATGAGACCCAGTACTTC.

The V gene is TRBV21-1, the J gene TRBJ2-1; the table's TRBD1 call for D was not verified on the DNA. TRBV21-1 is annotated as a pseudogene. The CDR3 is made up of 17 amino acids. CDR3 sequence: CASSPNDVRTGGGEQFF. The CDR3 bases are TGTGCCAGCAGCCCTAACGACGTCCGGACAGGGGGGGGTGAGCAGTTCTTC.

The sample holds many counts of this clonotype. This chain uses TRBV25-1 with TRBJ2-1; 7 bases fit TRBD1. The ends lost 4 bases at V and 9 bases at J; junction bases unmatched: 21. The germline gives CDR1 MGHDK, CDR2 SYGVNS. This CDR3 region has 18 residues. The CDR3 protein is CASSAQMTGFGGIGEQFF. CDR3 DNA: TGTGCCAGCAGTGCCCAAATGACAGGGTTTGGTGGGATCGGTGAGCAGTTCTTC.

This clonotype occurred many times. The CDR3 region has the DNA TGTGCCAGCAGTCCTCTAGCGGGGAACTCTGGGGCCAACGTCCTGACTTTC. This sequence encodes CASSPLAGNSGANVLTF. This chain uses TRBV12-3 or TRBV12-4 with TRBJ2-6; 9 bases agree with TRBD2. There are 17 residues in the CDR3. The ends lost 5 bases at V and 0 bases at J; junction bases unmatched: 5.

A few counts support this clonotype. Written as DNA, the CDR3 is TGCGCCAGCAGCCGTCCCCCCCAGGAGGGATTCTACGAGCAGTACTTC. Translated, it gives CASSRPPQEGFYEQYF. V is TRBV4-1 and J is TRBJ2-7; D may be TRBD2 (6 bases). The germline CDR1 and CDR2 sequences are MGHRA and YSYEKL. This CDR3 is built from 16 residues. V lost 4 bases to trimming and J lost 3 bases, with 19 bases between them.

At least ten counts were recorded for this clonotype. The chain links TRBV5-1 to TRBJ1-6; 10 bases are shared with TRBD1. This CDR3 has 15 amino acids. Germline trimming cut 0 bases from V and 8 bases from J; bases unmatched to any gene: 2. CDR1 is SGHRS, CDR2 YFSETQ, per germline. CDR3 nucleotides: TGCGCCAGCAGCTTGGGGACAGGGGGTCATTCACCCCTCCACTTT. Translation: CASSLGTGGHSPLHF.

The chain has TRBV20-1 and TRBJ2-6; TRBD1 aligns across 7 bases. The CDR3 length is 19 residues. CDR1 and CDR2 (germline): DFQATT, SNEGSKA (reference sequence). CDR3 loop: CRAPTPGSGTASGANVLTF. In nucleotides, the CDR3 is TGCAGGGCCCCTACTCCGGGCTCCGGGACAGCCTCTGGGGCCAACGTCCTGACTTTC.

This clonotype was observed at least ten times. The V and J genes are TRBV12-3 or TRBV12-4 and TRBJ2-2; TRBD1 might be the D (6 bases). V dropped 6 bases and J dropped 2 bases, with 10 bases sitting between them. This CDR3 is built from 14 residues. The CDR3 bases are TGTGCCAGCAGGGGGGCCCAAAACACCGGGGAGCTGTTTTTT. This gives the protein CASRGAQNTGELFF.

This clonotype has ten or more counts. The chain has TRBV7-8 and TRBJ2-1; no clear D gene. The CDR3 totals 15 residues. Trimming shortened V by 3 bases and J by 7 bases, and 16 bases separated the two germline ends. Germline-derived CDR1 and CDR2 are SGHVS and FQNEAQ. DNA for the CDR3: TGTGCCAGCAGCTTGTTGGCCATCCTTGGGAATGAGCAGTTCTTC. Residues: CASSLLAILGNEQFF.

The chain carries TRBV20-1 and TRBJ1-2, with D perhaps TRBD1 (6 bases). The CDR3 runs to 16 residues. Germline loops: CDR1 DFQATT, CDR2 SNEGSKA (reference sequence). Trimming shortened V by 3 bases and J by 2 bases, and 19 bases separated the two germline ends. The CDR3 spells CSASGGGPWGNYGYTF. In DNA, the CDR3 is TGCAGTGCTAGTGGGGGGGGGCCCTGGGGAAACTATGGCTACACCTTC.

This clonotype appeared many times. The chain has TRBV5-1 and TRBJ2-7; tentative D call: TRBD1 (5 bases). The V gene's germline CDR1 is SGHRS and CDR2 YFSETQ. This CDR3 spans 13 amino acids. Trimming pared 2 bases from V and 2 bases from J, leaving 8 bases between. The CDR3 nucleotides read TGCGCCAGCAGCTTAGACAGTACCTACGAGCAGTACTTC. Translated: CASSLDSTYEQYF.

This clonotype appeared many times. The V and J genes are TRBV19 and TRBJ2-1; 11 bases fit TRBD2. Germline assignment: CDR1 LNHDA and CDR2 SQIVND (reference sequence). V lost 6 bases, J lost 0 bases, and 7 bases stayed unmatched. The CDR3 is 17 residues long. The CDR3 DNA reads TGTGCCAGTAGGACTAGCGGGAAGGCCCTCTCCTACAATGAGCAGTTCTTC. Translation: CASRTSGKALSYNEQFF. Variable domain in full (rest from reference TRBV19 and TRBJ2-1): DGGITQSPKYLFRKEGQNVTLSCEQNLNHDAMYWYRQDPGQGLRLIYYSQIVNDFQKGDIAEGYSVSREKKESFPLTVTSAQKNPTAFYLCASRTSGKALSYNEQFFGPGTRLTVL.